Below, 9 T cell receptor beta chains from the same sample are listed, as sequenced in a study of beta chain features in type 1 diabetes. The isolated RNA, all of it, was reverse transcribed, so expressed TCRB transcripts were what got sequenced. TCRdb keeps only in-frame clones here, not all; method: immunoSEQ multiplex PCR. The sample yields 300,000 to 400,000 clones, 8% seen once. The sample comprised central memory CD4+ T cells from blood. All receptors derive from a woman under 30 in good health.

The chain carries TRBV7-9 and TRBJ1-5; no clear D. Trimming took 2 bases from V and 5 from J, leaving 7 bases between them. The CDR3 extends over 13 amino acids. CDR1 is SEHNR and CDR2 is FQNEAQ in the germline V gene (reference sequence). CDR3 DNA sequence: TGTGCCAGCAGCTTATCCAGCGATCAGCCCCAGCATTTT. Translated, it gives CASSLSSDQPQHF.

This clone was found a few times. V gene TRBV5-1 combines with J gene TRBJ2-1, with TRBD1 identical over 9 bases. The germline gives CDR1 SGHRS, CDR2 YFSETQ. V dropped 3 bases and J dropped 1; count of bases not matched to a gene: 5. The CDR3 covers 16 residues. The CDR3 sequence: CASSSGTGTSYNEQFF. The CDR3 DNA is TGCGCCAGCAGCTCGGGGACAGGGACGTCCTACAATGAGCAGTTCTTC.

This clone was seen more than once but under ten times. The CDR3 is CASSHLTGPGRTNEKLFF. The CDR3 DNA reads as TGCGCCAGCAGCCACCTGACAGGACCCGGTCGAACTAATGAAAAACTGTTTTTT. V usage is TRBV4-3 and J usage is TRBJ1-4; D is possibly TRBD1 (6 bases). Germline loops: CDR1 LGHNA, CDR2 YSLEER. The V end lost 3 bases, the J end lost 1 base, and 18 bases lay between the germline ends. The length of the CDR3 is 18 residues.

This clone occurred a few times. The chain links TRBV25-1 to TRBJ2-3, with 8 bases identical to TRBD2. V was clipped by 8 bases and J by 6 bases; unmatched bases: 16. This CDR3 is 16 amino acids long. In germline, CDR1 is MGHDK, CDR2 SYGVNS. CDR3 in DNA: TGTGCCAGCCCTGACTTAGCGGGACGCTGGAGGGATACGCAGTATTTT. Its protein is CASPDLAGRWRDTQYF.

This clone was seen a few times. The chain uses TRBV7-3 and TRBJ2-6; 8 bases are a match to TRBD1. Looked up from germline, CDR1 is SGHTA and CDR2 is FQGTGA. V lost 5 bases to trimming and J lost 4 bases; unmatched junction nucleotides: 13. The CDR3 is 18 residues long. CDR3 sequence reads: CASSLQGQGILGANVLTF. The CDR3 DNA sequence: TGTGCCAGCAGCCTCCAAGGACAGGGAATACTAGGGGCCAACGTCCTGACTTTC.

This clone was found many times. The chain recombines TRBV5-5 with TRBJ1-4, with D unclear. The CDR3 covers 16 residues. In germline, CDR1 is SGHKS, CDR2 YYEKEE (reference sequence). V was trimmed by 3 bases and J by 8 bases, leaving 20 bases between them. CDR3 sequence (DNA): TGTGCCAGCAGCTCCCTAGGGCAGTCCGGCGGCGAAAAACTGTTTTTT. This gives the protein CASSSLGQSGGEKLFF. The full variable domain, rest sourced from reference TRBV5-5 and TRBJ1-4, is DAGVTQSPTHLIKTRGQQVTLRCSPISGHKSVSWYQQVLGQGPQFIFQYYEKEERGRGNFPDRFSARQFPNYSSELNVNALLLGDSALYLCASSSLGQSGGEKLFFGSGTQLSVL.

This chain links TRBV23-1 with TRBJ1-4; D remains ambiguous. TRBV23-1 is an ORF for which the function is uncertain. The CDR3 is made up of 17 amino acids. V lost 0 bases and J 2 bases, leaving 13 bases between the germline ends. CDR3 protein: CASSQSHVDWTNEKLFF. The DNA of the CDR3 is TGCGCCAGCAGTCAATCGCACGTCGATTGGACTAATGAAAAACTGTTTTTT.

The chain uses TRBV9 and TRBJ2-3; 9 nucleotides agree with TRBD2. This CDR3 has 16 amino acids. Germline V CDR1 and CDR2: SGDLS, YYNGEE. V was clipped by 4 bases and J by 1 base; unmatched bases: 7. In nucleotides, the CDR3 is TGTGCCAGCAGCTCGGGGACTAGCTTGGGCACAGATACGCAGTATTTT. Protein sequence: CASSSGTSLGTDTQYF.

This clone was detected a few times. The chain links TRBV5-1 to TRBJ1-4; no firm D call. V was shortened by 5 bases and J by 4 bases, with 12 bases between the two germline ends. Germline V gene sequence: CDR1 SGHRS, CDR2 YFSETQ. The CDR3 is 14 residues long. CDR3 in amino acids: CASRETANNEKLFF. CDR3 bases: TGCGCCAGCAGAGAGACGGCTAATAATGAAAAACTGTTTTTT.